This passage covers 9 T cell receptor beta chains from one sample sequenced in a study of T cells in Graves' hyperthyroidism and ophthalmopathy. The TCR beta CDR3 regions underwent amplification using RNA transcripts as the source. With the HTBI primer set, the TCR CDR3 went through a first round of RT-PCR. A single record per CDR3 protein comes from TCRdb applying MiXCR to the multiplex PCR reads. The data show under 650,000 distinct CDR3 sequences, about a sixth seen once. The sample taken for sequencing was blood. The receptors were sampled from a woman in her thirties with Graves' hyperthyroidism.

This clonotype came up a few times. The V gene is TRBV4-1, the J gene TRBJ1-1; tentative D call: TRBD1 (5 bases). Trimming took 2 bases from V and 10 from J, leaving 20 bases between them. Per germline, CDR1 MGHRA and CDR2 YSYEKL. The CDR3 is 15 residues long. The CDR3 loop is CASSQLVSGNRPAFF. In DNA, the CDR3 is TGCGCCAGCAGCCAATTAGTCTCAGGGAATCGTCCAGCTTTCTTT.

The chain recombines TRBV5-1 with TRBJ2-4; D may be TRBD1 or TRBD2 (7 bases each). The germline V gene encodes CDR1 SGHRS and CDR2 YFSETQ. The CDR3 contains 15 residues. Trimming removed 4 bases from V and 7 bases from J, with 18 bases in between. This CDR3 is CASSPQGGLMNIQYF. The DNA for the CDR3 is TGCGCCAGCAGCCCCCAGGGGGGGTTGATGAACATTCAGTACTTC.

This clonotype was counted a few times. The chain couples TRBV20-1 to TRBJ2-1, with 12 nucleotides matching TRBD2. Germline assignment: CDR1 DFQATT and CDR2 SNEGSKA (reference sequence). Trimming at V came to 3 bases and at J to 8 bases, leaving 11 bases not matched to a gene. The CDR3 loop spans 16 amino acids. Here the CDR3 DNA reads TGCAGTGCTAGTCATTACTCTAGCGGGAGGGCTTATGAGCAGTTCTTC. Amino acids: CSASHYSSGRAYEQFF.

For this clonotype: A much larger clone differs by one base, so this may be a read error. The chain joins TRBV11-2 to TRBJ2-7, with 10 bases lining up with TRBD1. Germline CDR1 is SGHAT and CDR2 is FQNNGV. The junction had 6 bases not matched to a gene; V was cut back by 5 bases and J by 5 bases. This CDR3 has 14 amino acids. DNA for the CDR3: TGTGCCAGCAGCCTCGGGACAGGGGATCACGAGCAGTACTTC. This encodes CASSLGTGDHEQYF.

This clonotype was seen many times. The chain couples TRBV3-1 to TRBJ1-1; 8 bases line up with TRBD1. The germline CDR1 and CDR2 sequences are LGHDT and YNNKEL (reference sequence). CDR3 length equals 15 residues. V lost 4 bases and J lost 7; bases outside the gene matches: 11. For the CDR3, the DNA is TGTGCCAGCAGCCGGATCAGGGGGCGCGGGGATGAAGCTTTCTTT. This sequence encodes CASSRIRGRGDEAFF. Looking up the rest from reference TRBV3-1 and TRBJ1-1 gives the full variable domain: DTAVSQTPKYLVTQMGNDKSIKCEQNLGHDTMYWYKQDSKKFLKIMFSYNNKELIINETVPNRFSPKSPDKAHLNLHINSLELGDSAVYFCASSRIRGRGDEAFFGQGTRLTVV.

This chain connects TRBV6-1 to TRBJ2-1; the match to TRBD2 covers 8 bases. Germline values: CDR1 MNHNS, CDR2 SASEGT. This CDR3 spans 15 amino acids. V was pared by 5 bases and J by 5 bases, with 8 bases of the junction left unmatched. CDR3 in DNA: TGTGCCAGCAGTCGGAGCGGGAGAGGCCACAATGAGCAGTTCTTC. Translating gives CASSRSGRGHNEQFF.

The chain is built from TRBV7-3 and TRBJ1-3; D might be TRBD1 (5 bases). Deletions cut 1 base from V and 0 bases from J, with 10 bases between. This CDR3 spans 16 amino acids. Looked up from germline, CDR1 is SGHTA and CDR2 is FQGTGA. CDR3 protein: CASSLNGAASGNTIYF. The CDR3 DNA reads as TGTGCCAGCAGCTTAAATGGGGCAGCCTCTGGAAACACCATATATTTT.

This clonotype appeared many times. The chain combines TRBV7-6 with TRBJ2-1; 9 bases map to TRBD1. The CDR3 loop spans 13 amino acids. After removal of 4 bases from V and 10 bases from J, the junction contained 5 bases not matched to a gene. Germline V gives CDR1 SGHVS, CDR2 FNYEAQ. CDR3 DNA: TGTGCCAGCAGCTCACAGGGGGCGAGCGAGCAGTTCTTC. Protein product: CASSSQGASEQFF.

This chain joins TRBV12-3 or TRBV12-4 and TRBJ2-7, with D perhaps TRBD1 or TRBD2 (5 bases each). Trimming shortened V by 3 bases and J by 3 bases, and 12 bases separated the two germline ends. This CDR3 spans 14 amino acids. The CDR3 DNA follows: TGTGCCAGCAGTTTCCGGGGCGCCCTCTACGAGCAGTACTTC. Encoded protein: CASSFRGALYEQYF.